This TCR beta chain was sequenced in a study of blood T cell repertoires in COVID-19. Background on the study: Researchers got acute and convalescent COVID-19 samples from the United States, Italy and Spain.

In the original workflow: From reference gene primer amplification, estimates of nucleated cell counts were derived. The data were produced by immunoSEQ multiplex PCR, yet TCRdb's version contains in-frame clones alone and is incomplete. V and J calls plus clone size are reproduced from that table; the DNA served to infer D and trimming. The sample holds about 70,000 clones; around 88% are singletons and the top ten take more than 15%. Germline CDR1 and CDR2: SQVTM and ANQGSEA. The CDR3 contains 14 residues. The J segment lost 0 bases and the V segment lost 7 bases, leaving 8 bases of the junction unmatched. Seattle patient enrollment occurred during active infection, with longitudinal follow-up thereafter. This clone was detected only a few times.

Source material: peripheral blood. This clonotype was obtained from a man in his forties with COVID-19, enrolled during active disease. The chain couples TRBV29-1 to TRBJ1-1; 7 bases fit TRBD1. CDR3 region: CSATGIWMNTEAFF. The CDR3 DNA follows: TGCAGCGCGACAGGGATTTGGATGAACACTGAAGCTTTCTTT. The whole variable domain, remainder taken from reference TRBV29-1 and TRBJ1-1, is SAVISQKPSRDICQRGTSLTIQCQVDSQVTMMFWYRQQPGQSLTLIATANQGSEATYESGFVIDKFPISRPNLTFSTLTVSNMSPEDSSIYLCSATGIWMNTEAFFGQGTRLTVV.